This TCR beta chain was captured by sequencing in a study of T cell responses to AZD1222 COVID-19 vaccine. At the level of the study: Second-dose groups at about 4 or about 12 weeks were pooled.

The data were produced by immunoSEQ multiplex PCR, yet TCRdb's version contains in-frame clones alone and is incomplete. Of 150,000 to 200,000 clones in the sample, 85% to 95% were seen once. V shed 6 bases, J shed 4 bases, and the junction held 3 bases outside the gene matches. Germline V gene sequence: CDR1 SNHLY, CDR2 FYNNEI. The CDR3 is 12 amino acids. Notes on the study in general: Repertoires in all cases were sampled only once the peak T cell response had passed.

This clone was recorded once. The target antigen is unknown. The receptor's source is an adult in good health. The chain has TRBV2 and TRBJ2-7, with 7 positions matching TRBD1. This specimen consisted of peripheral blood, obtained on day 0 of AZD1222 vaccination. As DNA, the CDR3 is TGTGCCAGCAGCTGGGACAGTTACGAGCAGTACTTC. Translated, it gives CASSWDSYEQYF.